This TCR beta chain was sequenced during a study of identifying expanded T cells in peripheral blood. TCRdb keeps only in-frame clones here, not all; method: immunoSEQ multiplex PCR. The data show under 70,000 clones, about 90% seen once. Germline loops: CDR1 SQVTM, CDR2 ANQGSEA. This CDR3 spans 13 amino acids. The V end lost 6 bases, the J end lost 5 bases, and 13 bases lay between the germline ends. During the collection period, no donor immune events like infections were recorded. The chain couples TRBV29-1 to TRBJ1-4; TRBD1 is a possible D gene (5 bases). The clonotype originates from a person aged 18 to 69 in good health. The sequencing input was blood. The CDR3 region is CSVAGPLNEKLFF. The CDR3 DNA follows: TGCAGCGTGGCGGGACCTCTAAATGAAAAACTGTTTTTT.